This TCR beta chain was sequenced for a study of T cell responses to AZD1222 COVID-19 vaccine. Sequencing was performed with immunoSEQ multiplex PCR; in TCRdb, only in-frame clones are kept and a portion is missing. Found here are roughly 55,000 clones, approximately 88% of them singletons; the top ten hold roughly 1.9%. CDR1 is SGDLS, CDR2 YYNGEE, per germline. Trimming removed 0 bases from V and 5 bases from J; junction bases left unmatched: 6. This CDR3 comprises 15 residues. This sequence was found in an adult in good health. The sequences come from peripheral blood, collected on day 0 of AZD1222 vaccination. The gene calls are TRBV9 and TRBJ2-5; 8 bases map to TRBD1. The CDR3 sequence is CASSVGNRGWETQYF. In nucleotides, the CDR3 is TGTGCCAGCAGCGTAGGGAACAGGGGGTGGGAGACCCAGTACTTC.